These 20 T cell receptor beta chains were all obtained from the same sample, sequenced in a study of T cell repertoires in cytomegalovirus infection. These receptors' targets are unknown. One entry per CDR3 protein, called by TCRdb with MiXCR from the reads. There are 54,000 or so distinct CDR3 sequences in the sample; 33% occur only once, and around three quarters lies in the top ten. What was sequenced was PBMCs, sequenced either directly or after in vitro stimulation (not recorded which). The receptors here all came from a human donor in good health (CMV status not recorded). Some clones in this sample may be carry-over from other donors' samples.

This clonotype appeared many times. J is TRBJ2-3 and V is TRBV7-2; 9 bases are a match to TRBD2. V lost 5 bases and J lost 0; bases outside the gene matches: 12. The germline CDR1 and CDR2 sequences are SGHTA and FQGNSA. The length of the CDR3 is 18 residues. The CDR3 DNA follows: TGTGCCAGCAGCCCAGGGGTAGCGGGAGACTTTAGCACAGATACGCAGTATTTT. Translation gives CASSPGVAGDFSTDTQYF.

This clonotype appeared a few times. The chain carries TRBV19 and TRBJ1-5; possible D gene TRBD1, 6 bases. The CDR3 runs to 14 residues. In germline, CDR1 is LNHDA, CDR2 SQIVND (reference sequence). Trimming cost V 8 bases and J 2 bases, with 13 bases left between them. CDR3 sequence: CASSPGQRNQPQHF. The DNA for the CDR3 is TGTGCCAGTTCTCCGGGACAACGCAATCAGCCCCAGCATTTT. Full variable domain (rest looked up from reference TRBV19 and TRBJ1-5): DGGITQSPKYLFRKEGQNVTLSCEQNLNHDAMYWYRQDPGQGLRLIYYSQIVNDFQKGDIAEGYSVSREKKESFPLTVTSAQKNPTAFYLCASSPGQRNQPQHFGDGTRLSIL.

V usage is TRBV12-3 or TRBV12-4 and J usage is TRBJ2-5; D gene unclear. The V end lost 3 bases, the J end lost 5 bases, and 10 bases lay between the germline ends. CDR3 length: 13 residues. DNA of the CDR3: TGTGCCAGCAGTTTTGTCGAATGGGAGACCCAGTACTTC. Translating gives CASSFVEWETQYF.

V gene TRBV6-6 combines with J gene TRBJ2-3; 7 bases agree with TRBD1. J was trimmed by 9 bases and V by 0 bases; bases with no gene match: 6. The CDR3 runs to 14 residues. Germline CDR1 and CDR2: MNHNY and SVGAGI (reference sequence). DNA of the CDR3: TGTGCCAGCAGTTACTCGACAGGGTCCGGGACGCAGTATTTT. Translating gives CASSYSTGSGTQYF.

This rearrangement joins TRBV10-2 to TRBJ1-5, with D hard to call. Germline V gives CDR1 WSHSY, CDR2 SAAADI. Between the trimmed V and J ends, which lost 6 bases and 3 bases, there was a span of 15 bases. CDR3 length equals 15 residues. The CDR3 loop is CASRPGRLNNQPQHF. DNA for the CDR3: TGCGCCAGCAGACCCGGACGGTTAAACAATCAGCCCCAGCATTTT.

This chain joins TRBV12-5 and TRBJ2-5, with 9 bases lining up with TRBD1. This CDR3 has 14 amino acids. Germline lookup yields CDR1 LGHNT and CDR2 FRNRAP. V lost 4 bases, J lost 5 bases, and 5 bases stayed unmatched. In DNA, the CDR3 is TGTGCTAGTGGTTGGAAACAGGGGGCTGAGACCCAGTACTTC. It translates to CASGWKQGAETQYF.

This chain links TRBV7-9 with TRBJ1-6, with 7 bases identical to TRBD1. Trimming removed 2 bases from V and 10 bases from J; junction bases left unmatched: 5. The V gene's germline CDR1 is SEHNR and CDR2 FQNEAQ (reference sequence). The CDR3 sequence is 14 residues long. In DNA form, the CDR3 reads TGTGCCAGCAGCTTACCCGACAGGGACTCACCCCTCCACTTT. Its protein product is CASSLPDRDSPLHF.

The chain carries TRBV28 and TRBJ2-1, with unresolved D. Germline V gene lookup returns CDR1 MDHEN and CDR2 SYDVKM. Trimming stripped 4 bases from V and 0 bases from J, with 13 bases between. The CDR3 runs 16 residues. The CDR3 here is CASSWRRPNSYNEQFF. The CDR3 coding sequence is TGTGCCAGCAGTTGGCGACGGCCTAACTCCTACAATGAGCAGTTCTTC.

This clonotype appeared once. V is TRBV12-3 or TRBV12-4 and J is TRBJ2-3; D is uncertain. This CDR3 spans 13 amino acids. The ends were cut back, 7 bases at V and 2 bases at J, with 10 bases in the middle. The DNA of the CDR3 is TGTGCCAGCAAAGTCCCGTCCACAGATACGCAGTATTTT. Translation gives CASKVPSTDTQYF.

V and J are TRBV19 and TRBJ2-1; a possible D gene is TRBD2 (5 bases). V was pared by 9 bases and J by 8 bases, with 14 bases between. CDR3 size: 12 residues. Germline V gene lookup returns CDR1 LNHDA and CDR2 SQIVND (reference sequence). The CDR3 DNA reads TGTGCCAGCAGCCGGGGTTATGATGAGCAGTTCTTC. The encoded protein is CASSRGYDEQFF. The complete variable domain, with remaining parts taken from reference TRBV19 and TRBJ2-1, reads DGGITQSPKYLFRKEGQNVTLSCEQNLNHDAMYWYRQDPGQGLRLIYYSQIVNDFQKGDIAEGYSVSREKKESFPLTVTSAQKNPTAFYLCASSRGYDEQFFGPGTRLTVL.

This chain joins TRBV7-6 and TRBJ1-2, with D perhaps matching TRBD1 (6 bases). Between the trimmed V and J ends, which lost 1 base and 5 bases, there was a span of 17 bases. This CDR3 comprises 16 residues. CDR1 and CDR2 (germline): SGHVS, FNYEAQ. The CDR3 spells CASSLGAAGRGYGYTF. In DNA form, the CDR3 reads TGTGCCAGCAGCTTAGGGGCTGCTGGCAGGGGATATGGCTACACCTTC.

This clonotype was detected many times. The chain is built from TRBV2 and TRBJ2-7; 7 bases agree with TRBD2. The CDR3 has 13 amino acids. V was pared by 8 bases and J by 0 bases, with 4 bases of the junction left unmatched. CDR1 SNHLY and CDR2 FYNNEI come from the germline V gene. The CDR3, as DNA: TGTGCCAGCGGTCTAGCGGCCTCCTACGAGCAGTACTTC. This encodes CASGLAASYEQYF.

The chain combines TRBV6-7 with TRBJ1-1, with TRBD1 matching 8 bases. TRBV6-7 is an ORF for which the function is uncertain. V gave up 0 bases and J gave up 3 bases; unmatched junction bases: 12. The CDR3 is 18 residues long. CDR3 loop: CASSYSNPIPGQDTEAFF. In DNA, the CDR3 is TGTGCCAGCAGTTACTCGAATCCCATCCCGGGACAGGACACTGAAGCTTTCTTT.

This clonotype was found many times. This chain uses TRBV28 with TRBJ2-3; D remains ambiguous. Deletions cut 6 bases from V and 5 bases from J, with 18 bases between. The CDR3 spans 15 residues. Germline CDR1 reads MDHEN; CDR2 reads SYDVKM. This CDR3 is CASSRLRPTGDTQYF. The CDR3, as DNA: TGTGCCAGCAGCCGACTGCGACCGACCGGAGATACGCAGTATTTT.

This clonotype was seen a handful of times. This chain joins TRBV5-1 and TRBJ2-5; D not resolved. The CDR3 contains 13 residues. V was shortened by 2 bases and J by 5 bases, with 10 bases between the two germline ends. The germline CDR1 and CDR2 sequences are SGHRS and YFSETQ. CDR3 sequence: CASSFLATETQYF. The CDR3 nucleotides read TGCGCCAGCAGCTTTCTGGCTACGGAGACCCAGTACTTC.

This clonotype was counted a few times. The chain joins TRBV6-5 to TRBJ1-1; unclear D gene. Germline V gene lookup returns CDR1 MNHEY and CDR2 SVGAGI. The germline V and J ends were trimmed by 9 bases and 0 bases, with 14 bases remaining between them. The CDR3 covers 14 residues. CDR3 sequence: CASKKYDMNTEAFF. CDR3 sequence (DNA): TGTGCCAGTAAAAAATACGATATGAACACTGAAGCTTTCTTT.

This clonotype occurred many times. The chain combines TRBV7-9 with TRBJ2-3; TRBD2 agrees at 9 bases. Germline lookup yields CDR1 SEHNR and CDR2 FQNEAQ (reference sequence). This CDR3 is built from 15 residues. The J segment lost 3 bases and the V segment lost 4 bases, leaving 5 bases of the junction unmatched. The chain's CDR3 is CASSSAGGATDTQYF. CDR3 coding DNA: TGTGCCAGCAGCTCAGCGGGGGGTGCTACAGATACGCAGTATTTT.

The DNA of the CDR3 is TGTGCCACCAGTGAGACAGGGAGAAGCTCCTACAATGAGCAGTTCTTC. This gives the protein CATSETGRSSYNEQFF. This sequence joins TRBV24-1 and TRBJ2-1; TRBD1 aligns across 7 bases. The CDR3 runs to 16 residues. The germline V gene has CDR1 KGHDR and CDR2 SFDVKD. The trim removed 4 bases at V and 0 bases at J, leaving 5 bases unmatched.

There are many counts of this clonotype. The chain joins TRBV15 to TRBJ1-2; D is unresolved. Germline V gene sequence: CDR1 LNHNV, CDR2 YYDKDF (reference sequence). This CDR3 spans 11 amino acids. V dropped 4 bases and J dropped 5 bases, with 5 bases sitting between them. The CDR3 sequence is CATSNLYGYTF. DNA for the CDR3: TGTGCCACCAGCAATCTGTATGGCTACACCTTC. Full variable domain (missing parts from reference TRBV15 and TRBJ1-2): DAMVIQNPRYQVTQFGKPVTLSCSQTLNHNVMYWYQQKSSQAPKLLFHYYDKDFNNEADTPDNFQSRRPNTSFCFLDIRSPGLGDTAMYLCATSNLYGYTFGSGTRLTVV.

The V and J genes are TRBV28 and TRBJ2-7, with D maybe TRBD1 (5 bases). Per the germline V gene, CDR1 is MDHEN and CDR2 is SYDVKM. Trimming pared 7 bases from V and 3 bases from J, leaving 13 bases between. This CDR3 comprises 13 residues. The CDR3 loop is CASKGAADYEQYF. The CDR3, as DNA: TGTGCCAGCAAAGGGGCAGCTGACTACGAGCAGTACTTC.